The next 23 T cell receptor beta chains were all read from a single sample in a study of glioma-infiltrating T cells. The iRepertoire nested amplicon-rescue multiplex PCR amplified TCR alpha and beta CDR3s from RNA. Each CDR3 protein is one row after TCRdb ran MiXCR on the multiplex PCR reads. The profile shows 90,000 or so distinct CDR3 sequences, 35% to 45% of them singletons. Sequencing was carried out using glioma tissue, nonneoplastic brain tissue, or PBMCs (not recorded which). The receptor set was obtained from a human donor with low-grade glioma or glioblastoma, undergoing nonglioma brain surgery, or in good health (not recorded which).

This clonotype showed up many times. The chain links TRBV4-1 to TRBJ1-3; the D is unclear. The V end lost 0 bases, the J end lost 2 bases, and 8 bases lay between the germline ends. CDR1 and CDR2 from the germline V gene are MGHRA and YSYEKL. This CDR3 has 15 amino acids. CDR3 coding DNA: TGCGCCAGCAGCCAAGAAGGAGCCCCTGGAAACACCATATATTTT. Amino acids: CASSQEGAPGNTIYF.

This clonotype was recorded at least ten times. V usage is TRBV20-1 and J usage is TRBJ2-1, with TRBD2 matching 13 bases. This CDR3 is 15 amino acids long. The germline V gene encodes CDR1 DFQATT and CDR2 SNEGSKA (reference sequence). Trimming took 3 bases from V and 6 from J; bases not matched to a gene: 5. CDR3 in amino acids: CSASTGTSGANEQFF. For the CDR3, the DNA is TGCAGTGCTAGTACCGGGACTAGCGGGGCCAATGAGCAGTTCTTC.

This clonotype was detected ten times or more. The V gene is TRBV5-4, the J gene TRBJ2-3; D might be TRBD2 (5 bases). There are 15 residues in the CDR3. Germline assignment: CDR1 SGHNT and CDR2 YYREEE (reference sequence). With 0 bases removed from V and 0 bases from J, the gap between germline ends came to 8 bases. DNA of the CDR3: TGTGCCAGCAGCTTGGGAGCGGCGAGCACAGATACGCAGTATTTT. It specifies CASSLGAASTDTQYF. Variable domain in full (rest from reference TRBV5-4 and TRBJ2-3): ETGVTQSPTHLIKTRGQQVTLRCSSQSGHNTVSWYQQALGQGPQFIFQYYREEENGRGNFPPRFSGLQFPNYSSELNVNALELDDSALYLCASSLGAASTDTQYFGPGTRLTVL.

The sample holds many counts of this clonotype. The chain uses TRBV27 and TRBJ2-7, with 11 bases identical to TRBD2. V lost 2 bases, J lost 6 bases, and 15 bases stayed unmatched. The CDR3 extends over 18 amino acids. Germline V gene data show CDR1 as MNHEY and CDR2 as SMNVEV (reference sequence). In DNA form, the CDR3 reads TGTGCCAGCAGTTTAACACGTACGGCCCTACTAGCGGGAGTCGAGCAGTACTTC. It is translated as CASSLTRTALLAGVEQYF.

This chain joins TRBV15 and TRBJ2-1; 10 bases match TRBD2. CDR1 is LNHNV and CDR2 is YYDKDF in the germline V gene (reference sequence). The CDR3 sequence is 15 residues long. V dropped 0 bases and J dropped 8; count of bases not matched to a gene: 4. Here the CDR3 DNA reads TGTGCCACCAGCAGAGATACCCTAGCGGGAGATGAGCAGTTCTTC. Protein: CATSRDTLAGDEQFF.

About this clonotype: This sequence may be a read error, since a much larger clone differs from it by one base. The gene calls are TRBV19 and TRBJ1-4; D is possibly TRBD1 (5 bases). This CDR3 is built from 17 residues. Germline assignment: CDR1 LNHDA and CDR2 SQIVND (reference sequence). The CDR3 is CASGIGRSGAGNEKLFF. As DNA, the CDR3 is TGTGCCAGTGGTATAGGCCGATCCGGGGCCGGCAATGAAAAACTGTTTTTT.

This clonotype was observed many times. The rearrangement links TRBV6-4 to TRBJ2-1, with D possibly TRBD1 on 5 matching bases. The V gene's germline CDR1 is MRHNA and CDR2 SNTAGT. V lost 0 bases and J lost 4, with 13 bases in between. There are 16 residues in the CDR3. The CDR3 here is CASSDSSVTAYNEQFF. CDR3 DNA: TGTGCCAGCAGTGACTCGAGTGTGACAGCTTACAATGAGCAGTTCTTC.

Worth noting for this clonotype: With a much larger clone just one base away, this may be a read error. V is TRBV5-6 and J is TRBJ2-1; D ambiguous. Germline V gives CDR1 SGHDT, CDR2 YYEEEE. The CDR3 spans 14 residues. The CDR3, as DNA: TGTGCCAGCAGCTTGATGGAATCCTACAATGAGCCGTTCTTC. Amino acids: CASSLMESYNEPFF. The complete variable domain, with remaining parts taken from reference TRBV5-6 and TRBJ2-1, reads DAGVTQSPTHLIKTRGQQVTLRCSPKSGHDTVSWYQQALGQGPQFIFQYYEEEERQRGNFPDRFSGHQFPNYSSELNVNALLLGDSALYLCASSLMESYNEPFFGPGTRLTVL.

The sample holds a few counts of this clonotype. At one end, the junction sequence differs from germline, possibly due to a read error. V gene TRBV4-2 combines with J gene TRBJ2-2; 11 nucleotides align to TRBD2. There are 18 residues in the CDR3. Germline V gene sequence: CDR1 LGHNA, CDR2 YNFKEQ. The CDR3 sequence is CASSPTLSGRVFTGELLF. The CDR3 DNA is TGTGCCAGCAGCCCCACCCTTAGCGGGAGGGTATTCACCGGGGAGCTGCTTTTT.

This clonotype was seen many times. The V gene is TRBV18, the J gene TRBJ1-6; no firm D call. The CDR3 consists of 15 residues. Germline V CDR1 and CDR2: KGHSH, LQKENI. Trimming took 3 bases from V and 5 from J, leaving 11 bases between them. The CDR3 DNA follows: TGTGCCAGCTCACCCGCCTCGGGAGATAATTCACCCCTCCACTTT. Translation: CASSPASGDNSPLHF. The full variable domain, its missing parts supplied by reference TRBV18 and TRBJ1-6, is NAGVMQNPRHLVRRRGQEARLRCSPMKGHSHVYWYRQLPEEGLKFMVYLQKENIIDESGMPKERFSAEFPKEGPSILRIQQVVRGDSAAYFCASSPASGDNSPLHFGNGTRLTVT.

Ten or more counts support this clonotype. The chain has TRBV9 and TRBJ1-3, with D unresolved. This CDR3 has 16 amino acids. Per the germline V gene, CDR1 is SGDLS and CDR2 is YYNGEE. Deletions cut 3 bases from V and 2 bases from J, with 15 bases between. This chain's CDR3 is CASSGGGGWTGNTIYF. CDR3 nucleotide sequence: TGTGCCAGCAGCGGCGGTGGAGGTTGGACTGGAAACACCATATATTTT.

This clonotype appeared many times. CDR3 amino acids: CASSEFVGLGNQPQHF. For the CDR3, the DNA is TGCGCCAGCAGTGAGTTTGTGGGCCTGGGCAATCAGCCCCAGCATTTT. This rearrangement joins TRBV10-2 to TRBJ1-5; the D is unclear. The V gene's germline CDR1 is WSHSY and CDR2 SAAADI. This CDR3 has 16 residues. V was pared by 1 base and J by 2 bases, with 12 bases between.

As regards this clonotype: This may stem from a read error, because a much larger clone lies one nucleotide away. The chain recombines TRBV19 with TRBJ1-1; possible D gene TRBD1, 6 bases. In germline, CDR1 is LNHDA, CDR2 SQIVND (reference sequence). CDR3 length: 16 amino acids. V was trimmed by 6 bases and J by 7 bases, leaving 24 bases between them. CDR3 nucleotide sequence: TGTGCCAGTAGGACGACAGGATCGGCCCGTGGGGGTGAAGCTTTCTTT. This translates into CASRTTGSARGGEAFF. The full variable domain, completed using reference TRBV19 and TRBJ1-1, is DGGITQSPKYLFRKEGQNVTLSCEQNLNHDAMYWYRQDPGQGLRLIYYSQIVNDFQKGDIAEGYSVSREKKESFPLTVTSAQKNPTAFYLCASRTTGSARGGEAFFGQGTRLTVV.

The V call is TRBV29-1, the J call TRBJ1-1; D unresolved. The length of the CDR3 is 12 residues. In germline, CDR1 is SQVTM, CDR2 ANQGSEA. The V and J ends lost 7 bases and 4 bases respectively, with 13 bases between them. The CDR3 sequence is CSAHLQTTEAFF. The CDR3 nucleotides read TGCAGCGCTCATCTCCAGACCACTGAAGCTTTCTTT.

The rearrangement links TRBV29-1 to TRBJ2-1; possibly TRBD1 for D (6 bases). The CDR3 spans 14 residues. Trimming cost V 6 bases and J 2 bases, with 14 bases left between them. The V gene's germline CDR1 is SQVTM and CDR2 ANQGSEA. The CDR3 loop reads CSVGTGNPYNEQFF. The CDR3 bases are TGCAGCGTAGGCACAGGGAACCCCTACAATGAGCAGTTCTTC.

This clonotype was seen at least ten times. The rearrangement links TRBV2 to TRBJ1-2, with D uncertain. Germline V CDR1 and CDR2: SNHLY, FYNNEI. The germline V and J ends were trimmed by 7 bases and 2 bases, with 11 bases remaining between them. The CDR3 extends over 13 amino acids. The chain's CDR3 is CASMGGFNYGYTF. The CDR3 region has the DNA TGTGCCAGCATGGGTGGCTTCAACTATGGCTACACCTTC.

This clonotype was observed many times. V gene TRBV2 combines with J gene TRBJ2-3, with a weak D call TRBD1 (5 bases). Germline CDR1 SNHLY, CDR2 FYNNEI. The CDR3 is 14 residues long. V was shortened by 1 base and J by 2 bases, with 7 bases between the two germline ends. CDR3 amino acids: CASSEGGTTDTQYF. DNA of the CDR3: TGTGCCAGCAGTGAAGGGGGCACCACAGATACGCAGTATTTT.

This clonotype was observed once. The missing conserved phenylalanine or tryptophan at the end of this CDR3 makes a read error likely. The limits of the CDR3 on the DNA are not certain, so only TCRdb's listed CDR3 is given. This sequence joins TRBV20-1 and TRBJ1-2. From its first to its last residue, the CDR3 has 12 amino acids. Germline lookup yields CDR1 DFQATT and CDR2 SNEGSKA (reference sequence). The CDR3 loop is CSARAGFDGCTL.

This clonotype was detected many times. The V and J genes are TRBV20-1 and TRBJ2-1, with D unclear. The CDR3 is 14 amino acids. Germline-derived CDR1 and CDR2 are DFQATT and SNEGSKA (reference sequence). Between the trimmed V and J ends, which lost 0 bases and 2 bases, there was a span of 8 bases. Here the CDR3 DNA reads TGCAGTGCTAGAGAGGAAAGAACCTACAATGAGCAGTTCTTC. Protein product: CSAREERTYNEQFF.

The rearrangement joins TRBV28 to TRBJ2-5; D tentatively reads TRBD1 or TRBD2 (5 bases each). V was clipped by 6 bases and J by 5 bases, with 13 bases between them. Germline assignment: CDR1 MDHEN and CDR2 SYDVKM. CDR3 length: 13 residues. CDR3 bases: TGTGCCAGCAGCGGGGACCTTGATGAGACCCAGTACTTC. This sequence encodes CASSGDLDETQYF.

This clonotype was detected many times. The CDR3 region is CASSSSGSNEQFF. Written as DNA, the CDR3 is TGTGCCAGTAGTTCTAGCGGGAGTAATGAGCAGTTCTTC. The V call is TRBV19, the J call TRBJ2-1, with 10 bases fitting TRBD2. This CDR3 has 13 residues. The V and J ends lost 5 bases and 7 bases, in that order; junction bases with no gene match: 2. Looked up from germline, CDR1 is LNHDA and CDR2 is SQIVND (reference sequence).

Notes on this clonotype: This may be a read error, as it is one base from a much larger clone. The V and J genes are TRBV29-1 and TRBJ2-3, with 11 nucleotides matching TRBD2. J gave up 3 bases and V 3 bases, and 5 bases lay outside the gene matches. Germline CDR1 is SQVTM and CDR2 is ANQGSEA. The CDR3 is 15 amino acids. The CDR3 bases are TGCAGCGTTGATTTAGCGGGAGGGCCGACAGATACGCAGTATTTT. Amino acid sequence: CSVDLAGGPTDTQYF.

This clonotype was detected only once. The rearrangement links TRBV6-1 to TRBJ2-1; unclear D gene. This CDR3 is built from 15 residues. Germline values: CDR1 MNHNS, CDR2 SASEGT. V dropped 6 bases and J dropped 10 bases, with 22 bases sitting between them. The chain's CDR3 is CASSRTVGSSYEQFF. The CDR3 DNA is TGTGCCAGCAGCCGTACAGTGGGCAGCTCCTACGAGCAGTTCTTC.